This TCR beta chain came from a study of T cells expressing NK-cell markers. TCR beta cDNA was made by 5'RACE template switching with UMIs. After re-calling the 5' RACE reads, TCRdb lists one entry per CDR3 protein, DNA absent. In all, the sample yields 200,000 to 300,000 distinct CDR3 sequences. In germline, CDR1 is SGHRS, CDR2 YFSETQ. CDR3 length: 15 amino acids. This sequence was found in a woman between 18 and 70 years old in good health. Sequencing used blood T cells: a sorted CD56 or NKG2C T cell subset, CD4+ or CD8+ T cells, or bulk PBMC T cells (not recorded which). The rearrangement joins TRBV5-1 to TRBJ1-1. CDR3: CASSLVGGPNTEAFF. Supplemented by reference TRBV5-1 and TRBJ1-1, the full variable domain reads KAGVTQTPRYLIKTRGQQVTLSCSPISGHRSVSWYQQTPGQGLQFLFEYFSETQRNKGNFPGRFSGRQFSNSRSEMNVSTLELGDSALYLCASSLVGGPNTEAFFGQGTRLTVV.